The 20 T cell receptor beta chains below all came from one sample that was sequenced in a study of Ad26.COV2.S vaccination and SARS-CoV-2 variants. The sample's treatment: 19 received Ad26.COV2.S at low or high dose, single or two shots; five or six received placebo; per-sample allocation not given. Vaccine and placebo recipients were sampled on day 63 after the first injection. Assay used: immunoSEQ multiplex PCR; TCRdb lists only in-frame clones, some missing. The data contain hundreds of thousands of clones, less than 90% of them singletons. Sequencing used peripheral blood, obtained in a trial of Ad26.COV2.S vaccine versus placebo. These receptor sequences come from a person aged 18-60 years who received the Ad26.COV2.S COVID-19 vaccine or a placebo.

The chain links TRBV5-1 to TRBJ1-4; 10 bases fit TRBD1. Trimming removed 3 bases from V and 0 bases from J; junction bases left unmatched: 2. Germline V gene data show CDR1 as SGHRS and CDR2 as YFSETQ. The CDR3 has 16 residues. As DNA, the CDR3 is TGCGCCAGCAGCTCAGGGACAGGGGCAACTAATGAAAAACTGTTTTTT. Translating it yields CASSSGTGATNEKLFF.

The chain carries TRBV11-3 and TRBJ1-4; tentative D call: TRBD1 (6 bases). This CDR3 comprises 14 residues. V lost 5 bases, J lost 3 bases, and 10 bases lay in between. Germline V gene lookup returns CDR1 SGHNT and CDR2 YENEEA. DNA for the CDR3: TGTGCCAGCAGCCAGGGGAAAGCTAATGAAAAACTGTTTTTT. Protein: CASSQGKANEKLFF. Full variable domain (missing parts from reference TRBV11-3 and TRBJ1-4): EAGVVQSPRYKIIEKKQPVAFWCNPISGHNTLYWYLQNLGQGPELLIRYENEEAVDDSQLPKDRFSAERLKGVDSTLKIQPAELGDSAVYLCASSQGKANEKLFFGSGTQLSVL.

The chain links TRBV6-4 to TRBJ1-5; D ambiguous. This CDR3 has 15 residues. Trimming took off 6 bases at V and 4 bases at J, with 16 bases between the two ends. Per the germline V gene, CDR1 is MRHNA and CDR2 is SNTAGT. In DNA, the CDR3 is TGTGCCAGCAGCGCGCGGGGAGGGAATAATCAGCCCCAGCATTTT. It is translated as CASSARGGNNQPQHF.

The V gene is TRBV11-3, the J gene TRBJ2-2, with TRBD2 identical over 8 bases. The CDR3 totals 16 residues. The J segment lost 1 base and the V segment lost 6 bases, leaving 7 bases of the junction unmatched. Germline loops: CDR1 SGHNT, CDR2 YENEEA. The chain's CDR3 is CASSRGGGENTGELFF. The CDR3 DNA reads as TGTGCCAGCAGTCGGGGGGGCGGCGAGAACACCGGGGAGCTGTTTTTT.

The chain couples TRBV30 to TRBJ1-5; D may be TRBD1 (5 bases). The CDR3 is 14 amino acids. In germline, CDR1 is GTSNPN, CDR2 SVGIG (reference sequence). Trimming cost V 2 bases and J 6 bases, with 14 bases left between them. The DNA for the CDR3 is TGTGCCTGGAGTTTAGGGGTCGAAGGTCAGCCCCAGCATTTT. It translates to CAWSLGVEGQPQHF.

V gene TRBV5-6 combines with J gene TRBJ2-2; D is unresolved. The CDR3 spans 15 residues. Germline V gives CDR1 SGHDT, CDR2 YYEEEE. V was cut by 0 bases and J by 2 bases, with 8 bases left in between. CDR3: CASSLGAVNTGELFF. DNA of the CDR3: TGTGCCAGCAGCTTGGGGGCGGTAAACACCGGGGAGCTGTTTTTT. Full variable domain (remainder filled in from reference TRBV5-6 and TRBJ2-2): DAGVTQSPTHLIKTRGQQVTLRCSPKSGHDTVSWYQQALGQGPQFIFQYYEEEERQRGNFPDRFSGHQFPNYSSELNVNALLLGDSALYLCASSLGAVNTGELFFGEGSRLTVL.

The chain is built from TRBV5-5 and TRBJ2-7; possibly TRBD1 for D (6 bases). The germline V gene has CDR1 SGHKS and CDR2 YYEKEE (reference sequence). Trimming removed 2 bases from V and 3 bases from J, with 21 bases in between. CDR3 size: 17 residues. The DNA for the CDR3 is TGTGCCAGCAGCTTCCCCCAGACGACAGGAAAGGTCTACGAGCAGTACTTC. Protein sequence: CASSFPQTTGKVYEQYF. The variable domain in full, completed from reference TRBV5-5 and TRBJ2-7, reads DAGVTQSPTHLIKTRGQQVTLRCSPISGHKSVSWYQQVLGQGPQFIFQYYEKEERGRGNFPDRFSARQFPNYSSELNVNALLLGDSALYLCASSFPQTTGKVYEQYFGPGTRLTVT.

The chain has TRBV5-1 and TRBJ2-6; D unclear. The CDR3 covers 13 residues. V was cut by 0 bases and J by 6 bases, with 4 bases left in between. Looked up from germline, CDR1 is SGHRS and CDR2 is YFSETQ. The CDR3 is CASSLGEANVLTF. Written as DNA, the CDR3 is TGCGCCAGCAGCTTGGGAGAGGCCAACGTCCTGACTTTC. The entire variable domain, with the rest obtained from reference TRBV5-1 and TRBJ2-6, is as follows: KAGVTQTPRYLIKTRGQQVTLSCSPISGHRSVSWYQQTPGQGLQFLFEYFSETQRNKGNFPGRFSGRQFSNSRSEMNVSTLELGDSALYLCASSLGEANVLTFGAGSRLTVL.

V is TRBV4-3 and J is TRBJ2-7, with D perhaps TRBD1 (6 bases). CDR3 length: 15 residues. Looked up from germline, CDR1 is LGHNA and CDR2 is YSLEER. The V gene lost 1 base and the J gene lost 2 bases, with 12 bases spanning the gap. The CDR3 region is CASSQGTASTYEQYF. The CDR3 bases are TGCGCCAGCAGCCAAGGGACAGCTTCCACCTACGAGCAGTACTTC.

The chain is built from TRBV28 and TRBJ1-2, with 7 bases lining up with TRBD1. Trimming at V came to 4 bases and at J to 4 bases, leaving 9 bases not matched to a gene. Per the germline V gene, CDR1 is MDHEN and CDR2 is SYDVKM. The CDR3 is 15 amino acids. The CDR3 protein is CASSSAAGGVYGYTF. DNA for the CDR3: TGTGCCAGCAGTTCTGCCGCAGGGGGGGTCTATGGCTACACCTTC.

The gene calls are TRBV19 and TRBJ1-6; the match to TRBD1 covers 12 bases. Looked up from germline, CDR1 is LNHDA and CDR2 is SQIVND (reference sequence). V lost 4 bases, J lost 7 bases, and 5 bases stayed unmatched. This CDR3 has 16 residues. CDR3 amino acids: CASSKGTGGRNSPLHF. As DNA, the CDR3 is TGTGCCAGTAGTAAAGGGACAGGGGGCAGGAATTCACCCCTCCACTTT. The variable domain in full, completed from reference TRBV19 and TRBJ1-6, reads DGGITQSPKYLFRKEGQNVTLSCEQNLNHDAMYWYRQDPGQGLRLIYYSQIVNDFQKGDIAEGYSVSREKKESFPLTVTSAQKNPTAFYLCASSKGTGGRNSPLHFGNGTRLTVT.

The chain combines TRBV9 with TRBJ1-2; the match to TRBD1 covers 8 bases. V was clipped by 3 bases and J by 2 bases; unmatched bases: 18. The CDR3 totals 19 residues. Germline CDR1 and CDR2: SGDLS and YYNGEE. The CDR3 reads CASSDIYWTGRNENYGYTF. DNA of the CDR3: TGTGCCAGCAGCGATATTTATTGGACAGGGCGTAATGAAAACTATGGCTACACCTTC.

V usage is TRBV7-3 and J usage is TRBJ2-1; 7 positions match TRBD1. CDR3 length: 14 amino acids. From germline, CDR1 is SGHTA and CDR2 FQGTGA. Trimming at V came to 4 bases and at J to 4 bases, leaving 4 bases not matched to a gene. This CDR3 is CASSSRTGYNEQFF. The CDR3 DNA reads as TGTGCCAGCAGCTCTAGGACAGGTTACAATGAGCAGTTCTTC.

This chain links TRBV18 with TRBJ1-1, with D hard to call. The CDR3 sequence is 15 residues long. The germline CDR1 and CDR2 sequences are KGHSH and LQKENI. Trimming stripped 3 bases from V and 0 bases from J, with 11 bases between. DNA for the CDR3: TGTGCCAGCTCACCCCCCAAGTCCTTGAACACTGAAGCTTTCTTT. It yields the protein CASSPPKSLNTEAFF.

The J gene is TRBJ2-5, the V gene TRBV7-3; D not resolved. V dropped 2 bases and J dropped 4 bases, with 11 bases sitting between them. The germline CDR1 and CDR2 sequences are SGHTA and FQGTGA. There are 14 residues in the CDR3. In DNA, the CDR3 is TGTGCCAGCAGCTTAGATAGGTGGGGAGAGACCCAGTACTTC. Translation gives CASSLDRWGETQYF.

Here the CDR3 reads CASSYKTGTRTEQYF. DNA for the CDR3: TGTGCCAGCAGCTATAAAACCGGGACTAGGACCGAGCAGTACTTC. V usage is TRBV5-4 and J usage is TRBJ2-7, with 8 positions matching TRBD2. V shed 3 bases and J 6 bases; nucleotides not matched to a gene: 11. The CDR3 has 15 amino acids. Germline V lookup: CDR1 SGHNT, CDR2 YYREEE (reference sequence).

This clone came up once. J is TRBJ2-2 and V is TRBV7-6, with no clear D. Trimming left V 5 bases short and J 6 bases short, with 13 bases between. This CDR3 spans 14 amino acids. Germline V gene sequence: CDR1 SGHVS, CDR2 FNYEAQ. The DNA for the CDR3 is TGTGCCAGCAGCCCGACAATCTTTCCCGGGGAGCTGTTTTTT. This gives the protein CASSPTIFPGELFF.

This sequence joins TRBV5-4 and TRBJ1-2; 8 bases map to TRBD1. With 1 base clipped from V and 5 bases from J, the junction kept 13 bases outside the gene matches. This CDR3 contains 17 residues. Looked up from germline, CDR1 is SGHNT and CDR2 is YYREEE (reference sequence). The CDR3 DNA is TGTGCCAGCAGCTTGTCAGGGGGCGCCGAAGTATGGTATGGCTACACCTTC. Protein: CASSLSGGAEVWYGYTF.

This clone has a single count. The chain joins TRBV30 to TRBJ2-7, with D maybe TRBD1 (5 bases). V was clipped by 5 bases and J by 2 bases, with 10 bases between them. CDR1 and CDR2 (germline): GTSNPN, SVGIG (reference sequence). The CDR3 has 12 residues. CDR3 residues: CAWGARAYEQYF. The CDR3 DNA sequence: TGTGCCTGGGGGGCCCGGGCCTACGAGCAGTACTTC. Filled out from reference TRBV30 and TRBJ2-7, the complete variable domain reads SQTIHQWPATLVQPVGSPLSLECTVEGTSNPNLYWYRQAAGRGLQLLFYSVGIGQISSEVPQNLSASRPQDRQFILSSKKLLLSDSGFYLCAWGARAYEQYFGPGTRLTVT.

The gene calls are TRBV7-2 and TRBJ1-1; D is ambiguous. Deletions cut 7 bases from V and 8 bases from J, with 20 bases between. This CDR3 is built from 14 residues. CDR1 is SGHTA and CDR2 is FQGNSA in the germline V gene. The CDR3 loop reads CASTPYSVHHEAFF. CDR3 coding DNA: TGTGCCAGCACCCCCTATAGTGTCCATCACGAAGCTTTCTTT.